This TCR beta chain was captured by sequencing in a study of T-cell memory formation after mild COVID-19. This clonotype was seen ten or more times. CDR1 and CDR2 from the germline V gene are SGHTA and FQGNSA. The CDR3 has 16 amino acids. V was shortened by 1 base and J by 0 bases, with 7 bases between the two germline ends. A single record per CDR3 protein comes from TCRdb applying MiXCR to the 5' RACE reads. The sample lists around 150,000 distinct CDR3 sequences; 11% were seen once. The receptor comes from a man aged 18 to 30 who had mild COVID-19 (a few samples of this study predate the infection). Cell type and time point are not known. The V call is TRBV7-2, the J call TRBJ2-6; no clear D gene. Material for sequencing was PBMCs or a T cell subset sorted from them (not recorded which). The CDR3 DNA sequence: TGTGCCAGCAGCTTAGAGGCACTCTCTGGGGCCAACGTCCTGACTTTC. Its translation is CASSLEALSGANVLTF.